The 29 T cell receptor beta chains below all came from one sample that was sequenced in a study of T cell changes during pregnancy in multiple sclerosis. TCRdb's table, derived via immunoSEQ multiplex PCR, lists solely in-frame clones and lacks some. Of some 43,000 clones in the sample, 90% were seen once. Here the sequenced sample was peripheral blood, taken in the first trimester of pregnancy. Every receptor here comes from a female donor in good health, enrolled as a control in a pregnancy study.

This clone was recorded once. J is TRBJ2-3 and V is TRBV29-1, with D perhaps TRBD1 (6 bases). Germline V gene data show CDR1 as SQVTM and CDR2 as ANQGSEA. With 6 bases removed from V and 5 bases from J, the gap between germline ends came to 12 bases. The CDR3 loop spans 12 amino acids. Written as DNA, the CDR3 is TGCAGCGTCAGGGGTCTTGGAGATACGCAGTATTTT. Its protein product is CSVRGLGDTQYF.

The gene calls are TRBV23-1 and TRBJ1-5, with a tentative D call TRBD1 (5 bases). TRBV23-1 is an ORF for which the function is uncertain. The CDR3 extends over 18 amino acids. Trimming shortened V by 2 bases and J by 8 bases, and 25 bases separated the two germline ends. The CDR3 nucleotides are TGCGCCAGCAGTCAAGACCAGCCGCCAGAAGGGGTAGGTGAGCCCCAGCATTTT. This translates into CASSQDQPPEGVGEPQHF.

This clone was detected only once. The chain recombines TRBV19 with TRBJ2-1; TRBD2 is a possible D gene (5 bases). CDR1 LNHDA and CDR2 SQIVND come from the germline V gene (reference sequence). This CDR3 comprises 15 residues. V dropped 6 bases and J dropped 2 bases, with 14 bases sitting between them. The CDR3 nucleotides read TGTGCCAGTAGCTTACTAGTAGGTCCCTACAATGAGCAGTTCTTC. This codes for CASSLLVGPYNEQFF.

CDR3 nucleotides: TGTGCCAGCAGTTACGGACTAGAGGGAACCGGGGAGCTGTTTTTT. It codes for CASSYGLEGTGELFF. The V gene is TRBV6-5, the J gene TRBJ2-2; 7 bases line up with TRBD2. Germline trimming cut 2 bases from V and 5 bases from J; bases unmatched to any gene: 5. Germline values: CDR1 MNHEY, CDR2 SVGAGI. The CDR3 has 15 amino acids.

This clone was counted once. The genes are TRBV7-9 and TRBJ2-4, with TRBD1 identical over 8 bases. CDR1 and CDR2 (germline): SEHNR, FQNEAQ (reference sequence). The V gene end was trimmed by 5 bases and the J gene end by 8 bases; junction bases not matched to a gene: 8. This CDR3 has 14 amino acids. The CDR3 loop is CASSAGTGYDIQYF. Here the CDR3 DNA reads TGTGCCAGCAGCGCGGGGACAGGTTACGACATTCAGTACTTC.

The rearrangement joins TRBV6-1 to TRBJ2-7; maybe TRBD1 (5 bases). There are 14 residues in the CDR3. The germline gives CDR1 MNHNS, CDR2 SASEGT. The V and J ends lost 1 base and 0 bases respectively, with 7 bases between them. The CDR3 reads CASSEGGSSYEQYF. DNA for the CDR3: TGTGCCAGCAGTGAAGGGGGCAGCTCCTACGAGCAGTACTTC.

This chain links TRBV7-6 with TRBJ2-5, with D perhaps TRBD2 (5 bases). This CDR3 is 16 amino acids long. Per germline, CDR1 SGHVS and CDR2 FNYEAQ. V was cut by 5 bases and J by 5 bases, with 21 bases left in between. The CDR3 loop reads CASSQAAGLAAETQYF. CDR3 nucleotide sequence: TGTGCCAGCAGCCAAGCTGCGGGCCTAGCTGCCGAGACCCAGTACTTC.

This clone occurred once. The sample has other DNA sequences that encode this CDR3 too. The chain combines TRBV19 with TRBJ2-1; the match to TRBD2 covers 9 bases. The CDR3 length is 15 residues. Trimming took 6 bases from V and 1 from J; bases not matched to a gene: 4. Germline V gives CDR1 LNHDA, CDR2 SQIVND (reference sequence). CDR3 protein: CASSTTSGSYNEQFF. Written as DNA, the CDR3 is TGTGCCAGTAGCACGACTAGCGGTTCCTACAATGAGCAGTTCTTC.

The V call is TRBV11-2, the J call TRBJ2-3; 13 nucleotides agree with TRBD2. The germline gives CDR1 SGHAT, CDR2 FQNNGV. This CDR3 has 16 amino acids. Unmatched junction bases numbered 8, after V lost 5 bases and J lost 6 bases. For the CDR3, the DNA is TGTGCCAGCAGCACCGGACTAGCGGGAGAATCTGATACGCAGTATTTT. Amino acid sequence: CASSTGLAGESDTQYF.

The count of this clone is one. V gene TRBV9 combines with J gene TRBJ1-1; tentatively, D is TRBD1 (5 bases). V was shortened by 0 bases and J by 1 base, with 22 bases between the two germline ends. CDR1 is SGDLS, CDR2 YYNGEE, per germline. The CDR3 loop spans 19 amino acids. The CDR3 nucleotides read TGTGCCAGCAGCGTAGGGTGGGGCGACAGTCTGTCCTGGAACACTGAAGCTTTCTTT. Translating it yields CASSVGWGDSLSWNTEAFF.

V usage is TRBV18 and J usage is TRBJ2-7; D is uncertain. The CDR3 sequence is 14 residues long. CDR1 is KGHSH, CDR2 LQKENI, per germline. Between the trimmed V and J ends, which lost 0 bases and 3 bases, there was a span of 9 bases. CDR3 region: CASSPPNTLYEQYF. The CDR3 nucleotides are TGTGCCAGCTCACCACCGAACACCCTCTACGAGCAGTACTTC.

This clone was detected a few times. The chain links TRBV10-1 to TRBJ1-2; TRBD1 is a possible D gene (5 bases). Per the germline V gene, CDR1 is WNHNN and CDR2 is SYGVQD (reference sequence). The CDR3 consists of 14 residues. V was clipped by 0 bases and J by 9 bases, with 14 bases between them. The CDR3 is CASSESTAAGSYTF. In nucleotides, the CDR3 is TGCGCCAGCAGTGAGTCGACGGCAGCAGGGAGCTACACCTTC.

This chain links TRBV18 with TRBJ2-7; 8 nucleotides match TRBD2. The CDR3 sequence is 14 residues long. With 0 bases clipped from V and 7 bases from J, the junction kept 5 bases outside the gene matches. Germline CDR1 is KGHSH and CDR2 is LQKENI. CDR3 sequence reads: CASSPPAGAGEQYF. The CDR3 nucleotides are TGTGCCAGCTCACCACCAGCGGGGGCAGGGGAGCAGTACTTC.

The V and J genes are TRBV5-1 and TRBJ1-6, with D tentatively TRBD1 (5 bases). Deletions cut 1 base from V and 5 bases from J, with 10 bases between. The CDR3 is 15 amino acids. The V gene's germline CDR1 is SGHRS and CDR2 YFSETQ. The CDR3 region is CASSLRVGDNSPLHF. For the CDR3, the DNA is TGCGCCAGCAGCTTGAGGGTAGGGGATAATTCACCCCTCCACTTT. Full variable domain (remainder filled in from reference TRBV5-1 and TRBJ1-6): KAGVTQTPRYLIKTRGQQVTLSCSPISGHRSVSWYQQTPGQGLQFLFEYFSETQRNKGNFPGRFSGRQFSNSRSEMNVSTLELGDSALYLCASSLRVGDNSPLHFGNGTRLTVT.

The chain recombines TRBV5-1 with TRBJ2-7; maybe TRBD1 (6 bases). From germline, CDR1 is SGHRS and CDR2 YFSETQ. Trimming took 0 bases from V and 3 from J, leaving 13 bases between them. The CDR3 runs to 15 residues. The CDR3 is CASSLAPGDGYEQYF. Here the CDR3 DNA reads TGCGCCAGCAGCTTGGCCCCAGGGGACGGCTACGAGCAGTACTTC.

The CDR3 region has the DNA TGTGCCTCTAGCGGGGGATCTACGAAGCAGTACTTC. This gives the protein CASSGGSTKQYF. The gene calls are TRBV6-1 and TRBJ2-7, with 10 nucleotides matching TRBD2. The V segment lost 11 bases and the J segment 8 bases; nucleotides outside the gene matches: 9. The germline gives CDR1 MNHNS, CDR2 SASEGT. The CDR3 spans 12 residues.

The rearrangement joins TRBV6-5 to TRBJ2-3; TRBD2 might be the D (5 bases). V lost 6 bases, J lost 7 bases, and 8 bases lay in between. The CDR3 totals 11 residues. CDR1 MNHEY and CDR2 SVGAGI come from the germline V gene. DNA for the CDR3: TGTGCCAGCAGCCGGGAAAATACGCAGTATTTT. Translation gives CASSRENTQYF.

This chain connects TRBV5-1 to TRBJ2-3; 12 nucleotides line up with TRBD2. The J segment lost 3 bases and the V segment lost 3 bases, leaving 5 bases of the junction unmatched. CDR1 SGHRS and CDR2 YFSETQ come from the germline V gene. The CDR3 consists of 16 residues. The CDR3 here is CASSSTSGGRTDTQYF. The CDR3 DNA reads TGCGCCAGCAGCTCAACTAGCGGGGGGAGGACAGATACGCAGTATTTT.

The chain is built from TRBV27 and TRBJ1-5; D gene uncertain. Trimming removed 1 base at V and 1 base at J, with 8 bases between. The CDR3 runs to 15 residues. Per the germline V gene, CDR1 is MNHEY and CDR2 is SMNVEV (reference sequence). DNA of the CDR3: TGTGCCAGCAGTTTATTGGCCGGGAGCAATCAGCCCCAGCATTTT. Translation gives CASSLLAGSNQPQHF.

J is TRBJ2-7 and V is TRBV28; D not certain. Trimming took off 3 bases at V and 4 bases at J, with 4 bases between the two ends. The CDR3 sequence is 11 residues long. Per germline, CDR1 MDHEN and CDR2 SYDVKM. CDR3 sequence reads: CASSFLYEQYF. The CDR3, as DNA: TGTGCCAGCAGTTTTCTATACGAGCAGTACTTC.

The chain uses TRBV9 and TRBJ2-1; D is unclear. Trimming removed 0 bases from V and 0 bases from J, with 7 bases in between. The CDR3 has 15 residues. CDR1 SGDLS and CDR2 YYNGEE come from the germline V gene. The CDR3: CASSVDPSSYNEQFF. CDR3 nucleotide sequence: TGTGCCAGCAGCGTAGACCCGAGCTCCTACAATGAGCAGTTCTTC.

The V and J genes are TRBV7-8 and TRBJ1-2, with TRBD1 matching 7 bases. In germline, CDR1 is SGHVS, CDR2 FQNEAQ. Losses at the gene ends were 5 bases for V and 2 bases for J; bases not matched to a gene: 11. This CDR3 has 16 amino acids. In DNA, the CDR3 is TGTGCCAGCAGCAAGACAAACCTGACAGGGAACTATGGCTACACCTTC. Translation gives CASSKTNLTGNYGYTF.

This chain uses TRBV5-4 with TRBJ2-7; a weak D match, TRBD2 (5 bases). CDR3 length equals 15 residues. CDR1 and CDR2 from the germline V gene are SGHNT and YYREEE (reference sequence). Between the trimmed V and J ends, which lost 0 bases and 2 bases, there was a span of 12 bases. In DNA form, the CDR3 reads TGTGCCAGCAGCTTGGATCCAGCGGAGGCCTACGAGCAGTACTTC. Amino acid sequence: CASSLDPAEAYEQYF.

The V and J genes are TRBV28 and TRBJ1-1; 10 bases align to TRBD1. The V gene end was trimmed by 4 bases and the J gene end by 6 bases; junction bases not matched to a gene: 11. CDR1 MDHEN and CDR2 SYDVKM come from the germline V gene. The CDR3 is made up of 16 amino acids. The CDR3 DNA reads TGTGCCAGCAGTTCCCCGGTAGGACAGGGGGATTCTGAAGCTTTCTTT. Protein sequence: CASSSPVGQGDSEAFF. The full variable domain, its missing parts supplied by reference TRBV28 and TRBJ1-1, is DVKVTQSSRYLVKRTGEKVFLECVQDMDHENMFWYRQDPGLGLRLIYFSYDVKMKEKGDIPEGYSVSREKKERFSLILESASTNQTSMYLCASSSPVGQGDSEAFFGQGTRLTVV.

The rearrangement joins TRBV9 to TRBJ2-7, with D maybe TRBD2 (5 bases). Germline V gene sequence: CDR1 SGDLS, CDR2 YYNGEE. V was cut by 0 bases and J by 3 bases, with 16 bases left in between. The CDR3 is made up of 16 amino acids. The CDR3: CASSVGSPTRNYEQYF. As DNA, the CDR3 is TGTGCCAGCAGCGTAGGGTCACCAACTAGGAACTACGAGCAGTACTTC.

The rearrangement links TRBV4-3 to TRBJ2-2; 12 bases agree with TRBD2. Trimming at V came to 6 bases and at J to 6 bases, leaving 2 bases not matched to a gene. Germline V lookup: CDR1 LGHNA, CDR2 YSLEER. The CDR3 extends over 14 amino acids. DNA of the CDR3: TGCGCCAGCAGGACTAGCGGGAGATCCGGGGAGCTGTTTTTT. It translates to CASRTSGRSGELFF.

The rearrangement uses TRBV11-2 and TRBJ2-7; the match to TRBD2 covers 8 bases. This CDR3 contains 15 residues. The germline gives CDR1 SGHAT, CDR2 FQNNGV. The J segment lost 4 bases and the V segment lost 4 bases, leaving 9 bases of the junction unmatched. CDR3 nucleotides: TGTGCCAGCAGCTCCCAGCGGGGGCGCGCGTACGAGCAGTACTTC. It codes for CASSSQRGRAYEQYF.

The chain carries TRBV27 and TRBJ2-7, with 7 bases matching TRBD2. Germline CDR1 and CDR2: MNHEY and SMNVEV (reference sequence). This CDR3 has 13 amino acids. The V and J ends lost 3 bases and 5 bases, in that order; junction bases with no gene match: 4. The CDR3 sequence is CASSFVGGNEQYF. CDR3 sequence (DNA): TGTGCCAGCAGTTTCGTCGGGGGGAACGAGCAGTACTTC.

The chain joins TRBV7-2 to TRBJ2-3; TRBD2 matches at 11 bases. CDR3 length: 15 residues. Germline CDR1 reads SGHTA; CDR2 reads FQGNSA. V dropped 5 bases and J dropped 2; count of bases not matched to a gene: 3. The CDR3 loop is CASSVSGRDTDTQYF. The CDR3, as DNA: TGTGCCAGCAGCGTTAGCGGGAGGGACACAGATACGCAGTATTTT.